The 14 T cell receptor beta chains presented below share a single source sample, sequenced in a study of T cell responses to AZD1222 COVID-19 vaccine. Clones were read by immunoSEQ multiplex PCR, and TCRdb kept only the in-frame ones, dropping some. The sample lists over 150,000 clones; approximately 87% were seen once. The sample in question was peripheral blood, obtained 28 days after the second AZD1222 dose. These receptors were taken from an adult who received the AZD1222 COVID-19 vaccine.

Note on this clone: Other DNA variants within this sample encode the same CDR3. The rearrangement joins TRBV20-1 to TRBJ2-7; D is uncertain. V gave up 4 bases and J gave up 2 bases, with 6 bases separating them. Germline-derived CDR1 and CDR2 are DFQATT and SNEGSKA (reference sequence). The CDR3 has 11 residues. This CDR3 reads CSAILTYEQYF. The CDR3 coding sequence is TGCAGTGCTATCTTAACCTACGAGCAGTACTTC.

This clone was detected once. V is TRBV29-1 and J is TRBJ2-7; D is perhaps TRBD2 (6 bases). The CDR3 covers 13 residues. CDR1 is SQVTM and CDR2 is ANQGSEA in the germline V gene. Trimming shortened V by 5 bases and J by 0 bases, and 11 bases separated the two germline ends. CDR3 sequence (DNA): TGCAGCGTTACGGGACTGCACTCCTACGAGCAGTACTTC. Its protein is CSVTGLHSYEQYF.

The J gene is TRBJ2-2, the V gene TRBV7-6; 10 bases are shared with TRBD1. Per the germline V gene, CDR1 is SGHVS and CDR2 is FNYEAQ. This CDR3 has 16 residues. The trim removed 1 base at V and 6 bases at J, leaving 5 bases unmatched. The CDR3 loop reads CASSLVKGQGSGELFF. CDR3 coding DNA: TGTGCCAGCAGCTTAGTAAAGGGACAGGGGTCCGGGGAGCTGTTTTTT.

The chain carries TRBV4-2 and TRBJ2-6; D unclear. Germline CDR1 reads LGHNA; CDR2 reads YNFKEQ. CDR3 length: 16 residues. V lost 4 bases and J 5 bases, leaving 15 bases between the germline ends. Here the CDR3 reads CASSLNPDSRANVLTF. In DNA form, the CDR3 reads TGTGCCAGCAGCCTCAATCCGGATTCCAGGGCCAACGTCCTGACTTTC.

The rearrangement links TRBV29-1 to TRBJ2-7; no firm D call. Trimming took 0 bases from V and 0 from J, leaving 3 bases between them. The CDR3 contains 12 residues. The germline gives CDR1 SQVTM, CDR2 ANQGSEA. CDR3 coding DNA: TGCAGCGTTGAAGACGACTCCTACGAGCAGTACTTC. Its protein product is CSVEDDSYEQYF.

The chain links TRBV12-3 or TRBV12-4 to TRBJ1-3, with TRBD1 as a possible D gene (5 bases). The V end lost 2 bases, the J end lost 11 bases, and 13 bases lay between the germline ends. The CDR3 is made up of 13 amino acids. DNA of the CDR3: TGTGCCAGCAGTTTACTCAGGGTGGCGCCCATATATTTT. Its translation: CASSLLRVAPIYF.

The chain joins TRBV14 to TRBJ1-1; TRBD1 aligns across 7 bases. Germline V gene data show CDR1 as SGHDN and CDR2 as FVKESK. The V gene end was trimmed by 10 bases and the J gene end by 6 bases; junction bases not matched to a gene: 8. This CDR3 is built from 12 residues. CDR3 in DNA: TGTGCCACCCACAGGGGCTCTGCTGAAGCTTTCTTT. Amino acids: CATHRGSAEAFF.

The V and J genes are TRBV11-2 and TRBJ1-1, with D unresolved. Deletions cut 4 bases from V and 0 bases from J, with 6 bases between. Per the germline V gene, CDR1 is SGHAT and CDR2 is FQNNGV. The CDR3 extends over 13 amino acids. CDR3 region: CASSSQMNTEAFF. CDR3 nucleotide sequence: TGTGCCAGCAGCTCCCAGATGAACACTGAAGCTTTCTTT.

V usage is TRBV25-1 and J usage is TRBJ2-2; D uncertain. Looked up from germline, CDR1 is MGHDK and CDR2 is SYGVNS. The CDR3 runs to 13 residues. V was cut by 4 bases and J by 1 base, with 4 bases left in between. In nucleotides, the CDR3 is TGTGCCAGCAGTGCCTTGAACACCGGGGAGCTGTTTTTT. Its protein is CASSALNTGELFF.

The chain recombines TRBV30 with TRBJ2-3, with 12 nucleotides matching TRBD2. V trimming: 3 bases; J trimming: 5 bases; junction bases outside the gene matches: 3. CDR3 length: 14 residues. CDR1 is GTSNPN and CDR2 is SVGIG in the germline V gene (reference sequence). The CDR3 sequence is CAWSSTSGGDTQYF. The CDR3 nucleotides are TGTGCCTGGAGCTCGACTAGCGGGGGAGATACGCAGTATTTT.

The genes are TRBV2 and TRBJ2-7; TRBD2 is a possible D gene (6 bases). CDR1 is SNHLY and CDR2 is FYNNEI in the germline V gene. The CDR3 is 15 amino acids. Trimming cost V 2 bases and J 5 bases, with 16 bases left between them. The CDR3 DNA reads as TGTGCCAGCAGTGAAAGGAGGGTGGAGTTAAACGAGCAGTACTTC. Protein sequence: CASSERRVELNEQYF.

J is TRBJ1-1 and V is TRBV3-1 (or the pseudogene TRBV3-2); maybe TRBD1 (6 bases). Germline CDR1 LGHDT, CDR2 YNNKEL (reference sequence). The CDR3 totals 18 residues. With 1 base removed from V and 4 bases from J, the gap between germline ends came to 22 bases. The chain's CDR3 is CASSQGIGGRGEGTEAFF. The CDR3 DNA reads as TGTGCCAGCAGCCAAGGGATTGGGGGCCGTGGTGAAGGCACTGAAGCTTTCTTT.

The gene calls are TRBV6-2 or TRBV6-3 and TRBJ2-3; D possibly corresponds to TRBD1 (5 bases). In germline, CDR1 is MNHEY, CDR2 SVGEGT. V dropped 4 bases and J dropped 11 bases, with 10 bases sitting between them. This CDR3 has 11 residues. The CDR3 bases are TGTGCCAGCAGTTTCTTAGGGGAGCAGTATTTT. This encodes CASSFLGEQYF.

The chain has TRBV6-5 and TRBJ1-1; possibly TRBD1 for D (5 bases). This CDR3 is built from 15 residues. Germline CDR1 reads MNHEY; CDR2 reads SVGAGI. Trimming cost V 0 bases and J 0 bases, with 8 bases left between them. CDR3 amino acids: CASSYSAGMNTEAFF. The CDR3 region has the DNA TGTGCCAGCAGTTACTCGGCAGGGATGAACACTGAAGCTTTCTTT.